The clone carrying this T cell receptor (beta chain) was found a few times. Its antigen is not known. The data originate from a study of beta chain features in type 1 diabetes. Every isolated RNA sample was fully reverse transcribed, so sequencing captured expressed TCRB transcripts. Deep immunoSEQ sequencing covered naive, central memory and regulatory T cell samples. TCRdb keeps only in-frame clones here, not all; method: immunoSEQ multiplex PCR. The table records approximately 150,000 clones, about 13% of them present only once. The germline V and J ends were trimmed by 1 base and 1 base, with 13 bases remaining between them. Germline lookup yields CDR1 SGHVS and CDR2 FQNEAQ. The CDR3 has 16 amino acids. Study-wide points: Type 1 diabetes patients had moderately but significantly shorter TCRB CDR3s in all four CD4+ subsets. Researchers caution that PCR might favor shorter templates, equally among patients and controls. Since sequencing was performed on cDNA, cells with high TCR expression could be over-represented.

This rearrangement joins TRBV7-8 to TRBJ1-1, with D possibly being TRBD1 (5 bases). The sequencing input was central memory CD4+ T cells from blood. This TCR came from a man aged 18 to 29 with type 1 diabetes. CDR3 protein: CASSLVGVRWNTEAFF. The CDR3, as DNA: TGTGCCAGCAGCTTAGTGGGGGTTCGATGGAACACTGAAGCTTTCTTT.